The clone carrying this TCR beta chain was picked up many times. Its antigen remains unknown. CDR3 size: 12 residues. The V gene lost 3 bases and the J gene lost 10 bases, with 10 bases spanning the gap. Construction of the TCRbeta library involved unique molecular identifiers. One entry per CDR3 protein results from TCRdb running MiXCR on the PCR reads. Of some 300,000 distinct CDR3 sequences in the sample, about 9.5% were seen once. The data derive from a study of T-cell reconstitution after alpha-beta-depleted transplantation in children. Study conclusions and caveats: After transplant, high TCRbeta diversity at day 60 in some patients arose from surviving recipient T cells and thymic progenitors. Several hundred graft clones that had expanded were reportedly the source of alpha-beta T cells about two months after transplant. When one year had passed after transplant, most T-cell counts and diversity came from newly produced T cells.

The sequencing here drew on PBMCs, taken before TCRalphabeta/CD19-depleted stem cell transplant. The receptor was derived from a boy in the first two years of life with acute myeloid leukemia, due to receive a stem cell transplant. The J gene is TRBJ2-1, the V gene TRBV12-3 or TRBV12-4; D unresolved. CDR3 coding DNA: TGTGCCAGCAGTTTTCCCTTGAGGGAGCAGTTCTTC. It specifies CASSFPLREQFF.